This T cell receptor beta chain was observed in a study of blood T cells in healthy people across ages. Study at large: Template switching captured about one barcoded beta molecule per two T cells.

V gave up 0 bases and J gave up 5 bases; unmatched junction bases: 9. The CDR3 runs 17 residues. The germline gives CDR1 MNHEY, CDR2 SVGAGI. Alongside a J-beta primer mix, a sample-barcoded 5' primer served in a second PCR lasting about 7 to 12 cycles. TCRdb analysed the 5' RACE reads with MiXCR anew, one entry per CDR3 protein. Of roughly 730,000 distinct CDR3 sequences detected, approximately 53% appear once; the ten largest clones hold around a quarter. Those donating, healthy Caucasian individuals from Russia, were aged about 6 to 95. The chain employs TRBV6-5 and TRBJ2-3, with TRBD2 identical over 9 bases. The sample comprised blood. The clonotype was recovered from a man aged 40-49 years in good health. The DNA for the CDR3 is TGTGCCAGCAGTTACTCTTGGCGGGGGGGCCGAAGAGATACGCAGTATTTT. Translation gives CASSYSWRGGRRDTQYF.